This TCR beta chain was recovered during a study of blood T cell repertoires in COVID-19. Study context: Sample material is recorded as cDNA or gDNA derived from T cells, B-cell-depleted T cells, or PBMCs.

Assay: immunoSEQ multiplex PCR; the TCRdb copy retains only in-frame clones and omits some. The sample has more than 150,000 clones; approximately 80% are singletons. Participants, about 18 to 95 years old, spanned under 25 US areas. Exposed volunteers were people who met a COVID-19 case within 2 weeks before study entry. V gave up 6 bases and J gave up 4 bases, with 12 bases separating them. Germline V CDR1 and CDR2: MNHEY, SMNVEV (reference sequence). CDR3 length: 13 amino acids. Sequencing was performed on PBMCs or T cells enriched from blood (not recorded which). The TCR comes from a man between 60 and 75 years old who had been exposed to COVID-19. This sequence joins TRBV27 and TRBJ1-2, with TRBD1 as a possible D gene (5 bases). The CDR3 loop reads CASRWGESYGYTF. CDR3 bases: TGTGCCAGCAGATGGGGGGAAAGCTATGGCTACACCTTC.